This TCR beta chain is drawn from a study of blood T cell repertoires in COVID-19 (TCRdb year 2020). Study-level background: Samples from collaborators originated in the United States, Italy and Spain and spanned both the acute and convalescent phases of COVID-19. Where available, HLA class I and class II types were taken from metadata supplied by the sample provider and were not determined by assay-based typing. The prospective study material was composed of cDNA or gDNA derived from T cells, B-cell-depleted T cells, or PBMCs. The samples were drawn from two sources: the first 160 participants of the ongoing ImmuneRACE study, and 1,000 to 1,500 subjects contributed by 6 global collaborators. Subjects who had been exposed to COVID-19, were actively infected with it, or had recovered from it provided the deeply sampled blood TCRbeta repertoires that made up the dataset. Nearly every sample came with metadata listing a de-identified subject ID, COVID-19 status, age in years and sex. The repertoires were made available in a free public database intended to serve as a resource for research on the immune response to SARS-CoV-2.

The research as a whole found: How much clinical and demographic metadata was included differed by source and by participant, and the metadata was provided uncurated.

TCRbeta CDR3 regions were amplified from genomic DNA by means of the immunoSEQ Assay, a bias-controlled multiplex PCR. Under the source paper's analysis protocol: Nucleated cell counts per sample were estimated from amplification of reference gene primers within the assay. To quantify the absolute abundance of each unique TCRbeta CDR3 rearrangement, sequence reads were collapsed and filtered. Productive Simpson clonality was computed per sample as the square root of Simpson's diversity index over productive rearrangements. Drawn from immuneACCESS, this table holds only the in-frame rearrangements with V and J called that TCRdb kept. Clones are partly lost; checked studies trace under half to an unresolved V gene and leave the rest unexplained. From that table come the V and J calls and clone size; the DNA was used to work out D and trimming. The sample data list roughly 130,000 clones, and about 84% of these were observed just once. Jointly, the top ten make up 9% to 15% of the sample.

The collaborating institutions used their own protocols to collect whole blood in K2EDTA tubes. Collaborator samples were shipped for TCRbeta analysis as frozen whole blood, isolated PBMCs, or DNA extracted from either sample type. From V the trimming removes 3 bases and from J it removes 4 bases, while the gene matches leave 10 bases of the junction unaccounted for. From a lookup of the germline V gene (reference sequence), CDR1 and CDR2 are LNHDA and SQIVND. Inclusive of the bounding cysteine and phenylalanine, the CDR3 is 17 residues long. Only CDR3 DNA is held: 51 bases, read in frame from base 1. In its sample, this clone was seen a few times. No cognate antigen has been identified for it. Within one base of it there is no much larger clone, and no base qualities were kept.

Input material: peripheral blood. This receptor was taken from a woman aged 60 to 75 with acute or convalescent COVID-19. The sequence links TRBV19 to TRBJ2-2; 8 bases in the junction line up with TRBD1. In nucleotides, the sequence is TGTGCCAGTAGTATCTTTTTCAGGGGGCTTTTCACCGGGGAGCTGTTTTTT. Translated, this is CASSIFFRGLFTGELFF.